The entry below describes one TCR beta chain. Trimming cost V 6 bases and J 6 bases; bases outside gene matches: 7. CDR1 is MNHGY, CDR2 SVAAGI, per germline. The CDR3 is 14 residues long. The assay was immunoSEQ multiplex PCR, and TCRdb's table has in-frame clones only and misses some. The sample lists some 300,000 clones; 85% to 90% were seen once. This sample is drawn from a study of blood T cell repertoires in COVID-19. The material sequenced was peripheral blood. The receptor was derived from a woman between 45 and 60 years old with COVID-19, enrolled during active disease. The V and J genes are TRBV6-9 and TRBJ2-7; 11 nucleotides match TRBD1. In nucleotides, the CDR3 is TGTGCCAGCAGCTCCCGGGACAGGGGGTCCGAGCAGTACTTC. Its translation: CASSSRDRGSEQYF.